Listed below are T cell receptor beta chains from one sample, sequenced in a study of Graves' ophthalmopathy and Graves' hyperthyroidism. From the multiplex PCR reads, TCRdb called clonotypes with MiXCR, one entry per CDR3 protein. The table records a few hundred thousand distinct CDR3 sequences, under 45% of them present only once. Source material: peripheral blood or thyroid tissue (not recorded which). The receptors stem from an adult man with Graves' hyperthyroidism. Both conserved end residues are trimmed from each CDR3.

CDR3 protein | V gene
SASTSGSRGQETQY | TRBV20-1
ASSPYLAANTGELF | TRBV5-1
ASSHRTGGGNQPQH | TRBV6-6
ASSLITGGEPYEQY | TRBV5-1
AISETSQVYGYT | TRBV10-3
ASSLGDRGRFNEKLF | TRBV5-1
ASTQQLGQGAFGANVLT | TRBV19
ASSSEGIQQL | TRBV12-3/TRBV12-4
ASSGRQAFRGGYT | TRBV6-1
ASRHREGQPQH | TRBV27
ATSDPGGTLQETQY | TRBV24-1
ASSLCLSCPMNTEAF | TRBV7-2
ASSQDGGVRTYNSPLH | TRBV4-2
ASSTGLENTGELF | TRBV5-5
SAPISGGYSPLH | TRBV20-1
ASSRTSSSSYEQY | TRBV7-9
ASSLNDRAYGYT | TRBV3-1
ASSVNRDRGLQPQH | TRBV6-4
SASVGQGEDQPQH | TRBV20-1
ASSSIAGGKYEQY | TRBV12-3/TRBV12-4
ASSQVKGYNEQF | TRBV7-6
ASETGGYSNQPQH | TRBV28
ASSPRVDSPLH | TRBV27
ASSPGTGGWTEAF | TRBV7-3
ASSPVPGQKETQY | TRBV6-5
ASSLFDRGNGYT | TRBV18
ASSVAQGYTEAF | TRBV5-5
ASSEEAGAITEAF | TRBV2
SANLGRADNYEQY | TRBV20-1
ASSPAREETQH | TRBV11-1
ASSVVQGAIPYSNQPQH | TRBV9
ASSAMNREGGYT | TRBV9
ASSNTGWNQPQH | TRBV19
ASSEMAVGRTEAF | TRBV2